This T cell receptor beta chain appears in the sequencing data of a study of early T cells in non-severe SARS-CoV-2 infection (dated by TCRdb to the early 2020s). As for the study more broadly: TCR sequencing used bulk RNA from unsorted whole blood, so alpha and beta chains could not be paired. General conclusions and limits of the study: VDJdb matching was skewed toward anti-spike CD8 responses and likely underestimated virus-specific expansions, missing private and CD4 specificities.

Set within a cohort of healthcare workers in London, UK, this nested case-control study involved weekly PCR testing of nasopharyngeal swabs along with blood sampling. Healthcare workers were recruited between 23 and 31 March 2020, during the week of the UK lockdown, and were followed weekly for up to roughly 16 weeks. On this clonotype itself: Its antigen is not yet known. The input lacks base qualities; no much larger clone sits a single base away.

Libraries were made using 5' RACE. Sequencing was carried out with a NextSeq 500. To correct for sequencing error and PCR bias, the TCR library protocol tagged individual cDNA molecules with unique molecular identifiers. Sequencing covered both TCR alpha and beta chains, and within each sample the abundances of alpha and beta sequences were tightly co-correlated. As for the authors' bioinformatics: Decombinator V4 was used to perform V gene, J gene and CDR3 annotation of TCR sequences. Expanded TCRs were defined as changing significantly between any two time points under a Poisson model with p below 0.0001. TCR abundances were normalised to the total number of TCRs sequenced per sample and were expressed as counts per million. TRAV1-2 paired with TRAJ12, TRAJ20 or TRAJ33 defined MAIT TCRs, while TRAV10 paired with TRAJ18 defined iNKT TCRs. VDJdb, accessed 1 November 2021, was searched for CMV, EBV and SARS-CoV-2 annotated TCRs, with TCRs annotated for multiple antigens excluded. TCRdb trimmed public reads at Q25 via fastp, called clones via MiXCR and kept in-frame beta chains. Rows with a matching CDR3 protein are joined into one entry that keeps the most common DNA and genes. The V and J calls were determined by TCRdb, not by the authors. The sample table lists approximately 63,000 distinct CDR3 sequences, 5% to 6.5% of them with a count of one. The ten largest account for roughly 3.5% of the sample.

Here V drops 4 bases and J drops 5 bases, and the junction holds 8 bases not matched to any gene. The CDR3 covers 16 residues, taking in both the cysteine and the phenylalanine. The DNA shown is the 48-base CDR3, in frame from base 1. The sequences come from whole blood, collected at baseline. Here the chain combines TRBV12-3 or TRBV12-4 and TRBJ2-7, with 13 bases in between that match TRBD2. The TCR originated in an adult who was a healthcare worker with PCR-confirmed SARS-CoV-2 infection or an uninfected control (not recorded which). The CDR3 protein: CASSSGTSGKPNEQYF. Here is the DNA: TGTGCCAGCAGTTCCGGGACTAGCGGGAAACCTAACGAGCAGTACTTC.